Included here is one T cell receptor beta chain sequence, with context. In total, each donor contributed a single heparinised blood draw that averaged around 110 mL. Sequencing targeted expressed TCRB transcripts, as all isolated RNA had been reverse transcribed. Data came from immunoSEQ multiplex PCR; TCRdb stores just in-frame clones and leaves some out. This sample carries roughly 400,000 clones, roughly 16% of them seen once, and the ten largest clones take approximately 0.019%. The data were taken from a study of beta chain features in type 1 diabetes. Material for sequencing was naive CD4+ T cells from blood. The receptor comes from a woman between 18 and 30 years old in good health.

The CDR3 spells CAWRGSPTHYGYTF. In DNA form, the CDR3 reads TGTGCCTGGAGGGGCAGCCCTACTCACTATGGCTACACCTTC. The chain is built from TRBV30 and TRBJ1-2; no reliable D call. The germline CDR1 and CDR2 sequences are GTSNPN and SVGIG (reference sequence). This CDR3 has 14 amino acids. With 3 bases removed from V and 3 bases from J, the gap between germline ends came to 14 bases.